These T cell receptor beta chains were read from a single sample in a study of response to subunit inactivated influenza vaccine. TCRdb reprocessed the RT-PCR reads with MiXCR, giving one entry per CDR3 protein. The data show around 570,000 distinct CDR3 sequences, over 9% seen once. Another study also made use of these data, one on T cells expressing NK-cell markers.

Sequencing was performed on PBMCs from blood, taken on the day of vaccination. The receptors here all came from a man between 45 and 60 years old who received an inactivated influenza vaccine. CDR3s include the opening cysteine and the closing phenylalanine or tryptophan. The D gene is left open where the match is weak. Some rows mark clone size as missing; the rest say once, few, many or name a class of expanded clone.

>TRBD1|few|TRBJ2-1|14|TRBV5-1
TGCGCCAGCAGCTCGGGACAGCCCCCCAATGAGCAGTTCTTC
CASSSGQPPNEQFF
>NA|few|TRBJ2-6|11|TRBV11-2
TGTGCCAGCTCACCAGTGGGCGTCCTGACTTTC
CASSPVGVLTF
>NA|few|TRBJ1-1|13|TRBV6-2/TRBV6-3
TGTGCCAGCAGTTTGGGCCTAAGAGCTGAAGCTTTCTTT
CASSLGLRAEAFF
>NA|NA|TRBJ2-2|13|TRBV10-3
TGTGCCATCGGAGCAGGGTTCACCGGGGAGCTGTTTTTT
CAIGAGFTGELFF
>TRBD1|few|TRBJ2-7|14|TRBV18
TGTGCCAGCTCACCATCCAGGGGGCTGCTCGAGCAGTACTTC
CASSPSRGLLEQYF
>TRBD2|few|TRBJ2-1|16|TRBV3-1
TGTGCCAGCAGCCCGTTCGGCGGGAGTGAAAACAATGAGCAGTTCTTC
CASSPFGGSENNEQFF
>TRBD1|many|TRBJ2-7|14|TRBV6-2/TRBV6-3
TGTGCCAGCCAAACACCCGGGACAGTCTACGAGCAGTACTTC
CASQTPGTVYEQYF
>NA|NA|TRBJ2-1|16|TRBV29-1
TGCAGCGTTGAAGATTGGGTGGCAGGGCGGTACAATGAGCAGTTCTTC
CSVEDWVAGRYNEQFF
>NA|few|TRBJ2-7|16|TRBV4-3
TGCGCCAGCAGCCAAGACATAGCAGGGCGGTTGACCGAGCAGTACTTC
CASSQDIAGRLTEQYF
>NA|NA|TRBJ1-3|13|TRBV12-3/TRBV12-4
TGTGCCAGCAGTTTTGAAGCTGGAAACACCATATATTTT
CASSFEAGNTIYF
>TRBD2|NA|TRBJ2-3|15|TRBV7-8
TGTGCCAGCAGCATTAGCGGGAAATTCACAGATACGCAGTATTTT
CASSISGKFTDTQYF
>NA|NA|TRBJ2-7|16|TRBV7-6
TGTGCCAGCAGCTTGACGGGGGGCAGGGTTCCCTACGAGCAGTACTTC
CASSLTGGRVPYEQYF
>TRBD1|NA|TRBJ1-1|14|TRBV6-1
TGTGCCAGCAGTGGGGACAGAGTCGGCACTGAAGCTTTCTTT
CASSGDRVGTEAFF
>TRBD2|many|TRBJ2-2|16|TRBV7-2
TGTGCCAGCAGGGGACTAGCGGGAGCGCTCACCGGGGAGCTGTTTTTT
CASRGLAGALTGELFF
>TRBD1|NA|TRBJ2-3|17|TRBV2
TGTGCCAGCAGTGGAAGCCTGACAGGGCTCGGCACAGATACGCAGTATTTT
CASSGSLTGLGTDTQYF
>TRBD1|many|TRBJ1-2|13|TRBV5-1
TGCGCCAGCAGCCCGGGGACAGGCTATGGCTACACCTTC
CASSPGTGYGYTF
>NA|NA|TRBJ2-3|16|TRBV27
TGTGCCAGCAGTTTAGCTCCCCTGCCTCCCACAGATACGCAGTATTTT
CASSLAPLPPTDTQYF
>NA|NA|TRBJ2-3|17|TRBV4-3
TGCGCCAGCAGCCATCAATCGGGCGGAGGGATTGTATATACGCAGTATTTT
CASSHQSGGGIVYTQYF
>NA|many|TRBJ2-4|17|TRBV4-3
TGCGCCAGCAGCCAAGATGGGGGTGTTTGGGGCAAAAACATTCAGTACTTC
CASSQDGGVWGKNIQYF
>TRBD2|NA|TRBJ2-1|17|TRBV5-1
TGCGCCAGCGGACGGGGGACTAGCGGGAGGGCCAGTACTGAGCAGTTCTTC
CASGRGTSGRASTEQFF
>NA|NA|TRBJ2-7|12|TRBV7-2
TGTGCCAGCAGCTACCGAGAGACCGACCAGTACTTC
CASSYRETDQYF
>TRBD2|NA|TRBJ2-7|15|TRBV28
TGTGCCAGCAGTTTAACGCTAGCGGGGGTTTACGAGCAGTACTTC
CASSLTLAGVYEQYF
>TRBD2|NA|TRBJ2-7|15|TRBV6-1
TGTGCCAGCAGTCCCCTCACTCTAGCGGCGTACGAGCAGTACTTC
CASSPLTLAAYEQYF
>NA|many|TRBJ2-2|16|TRBV6-2/TRBV6-3
TGTGCCAGCAGTTACGGGTTACAGGGCCCCACCGGGGAGCTGTTTTTT
CASSYGLQGPTGELFF
>NA|NA|TRBJ2-3|16|TRBV9
TGTGCCAGCAGCGTAGTCCCCTCTAGCGGCACAGATACGCAGTATTTT
CASSVVPSSGTDTQYF
>NA|few|TRBJ1-1|14|TRBV5-6
TGTGCCAGCAGCTTCTCGAAACCGAACACTGAAGCTTTCTTT
CASSFSKPNTEAFF
>TRBD1|NA|TRBJ2-7|19|TRBV11-2
TGTGCCATCTCGCGATGGGGCCGGACAGGGCCCTTATCGTCCTACGAGCAGTACTTC
CAISRWGRTGPLSSYEQYF
>NA|few|TRBJ2-4|15|TRBV24-1
TGTGCCACCAGTGACGGGAGTCTAGCCAAAAACATTCAGTACTTC
CATSDGSLAKNIQYF
>NA|NA|TRBJ1-2|15|TRBV7-2
TGTGCCAGCAGCTACCAGGGTCTCCCTCTTTATGGCTACACCTTC
CASSYQGLPLYGYTF
>NA|NA|TRBJ1-2|19|TRBV28
TGTGCCAGCAGTTTAGACATAAAGGGACTCGGATCCACTAACTATGGCTACACCTTC
CASSLDIKGLGSTNYGYTF
>NA|few|TRBJ2-1|13|TRBV29-1
TGCAGCGTTCCCTCGACTAGTCGTCATGAGCAGTTCTTC
CSVPSTSRHEQFF
>NA|few|TRBJ2-5|14|TRBV29-1
TGCAGCGTTGAAGTCCCGCCTCGGGATGAGACCCAGTACTTC
CSVEVPPRDETQYF
>TRBD2|NA|TRBJ2-3|15|TRBV20-1
TGCAGTGCTACCCACCGACTAGCGGACACAGATACGCAGTATTTT
CSATHRLADTDTQYF
>NA|NA|TRBJ1-6|15|TRBV6-1
TGTGCCAGCAGTCCCCCCTCGGGAGGGAATTCACCCCTCCACTTT
CASSPPSGGNSPLHF
>TRBD2|NA|TRBJ2-7|16|TRBV7-2
TGTGCCAGCAGCTTAGTTCGGGCTAGCGGAAACTACGAGCAGTACTTC
CASSLVRASGNYEQYF
>TRBD2|few|TRBJ2-3|15|TRBV20-1
TGCAGTGCTAGAGATCATAGCGGGGGCAGGGATACGCAGTATTTT
CSARDHSGGRDTQYF
>TRBD1|few|TRBJ2-6|16|TRBV6-1
TGTGCCAGCAGCTCGACAGGGGAGAGGGGGGCCAACGTCCTGACTTTC
CASSSTGERGANVLTF
>NA|NA|TRBJ1-4|13|TRBV7-9
TGTGCCAGCAGCCGAATAGAAGATGAAAAACTGTTTTTT
CASSRIEDEKLFF
>NA|once|TRBJ2-2|15|TRBV5-1
TGCGCCAGCCAAGCCCACCCTCGTAACACCGGGGAGCTGTTTTTT
CASQAHPRNTGELFF
>NA|NA|TRBJ2-7|13|TRBV20-1
TGCAGTGCTAGGTGGGCGATTTCCTACGAGCAGTACTTC
CSARWAISYEQYF
>TRBD1|NA|TRBJ2-7|15|TRBV13
TGTGCCAGCAGCTTACGATCGGGACAGACCTACGAGCAGTACTTC
CASSLRSGQTYEQYF
>TRBD2|few|TRBJ2-6|20|TRBV25-1
TGTGCCAGCAGTGAATACTTAGCGGGGGTGGGCTCCTCTGGGGCCAACGTCCTGACTTTC
CASSEYLAGVGSSGANVLTF
>TRBD2|few|TRBJ2-7|13|TRBV29-1
TGCAGCGTTGGGAGAGCGGGAGCCTACGAGCAGTACTTC
CSVGRAGAYEQYF
>NA|few|TRBJ2-5|13|TRBV20-1
TGCAGTGCTAGATATCCGGTCCAAGAGACCCAGTACTTC
CSARYPVQETQYF
>TRBD2|few|TRBJ2-5|17|TRBV5-1
TGCGCCAGCAGCACTTCTCCGGGACTAGCGGGAGGAGAGACCCAGTACTTC
CASSTSPGLAGGETQYF
>NA|many|TRBJ1-5|15|TRBV28
TGTGCCAGCAGCCAAGCCGGTAGTGGCAATCAGCCCCAGCATTTT
CASSQAGSGNQPQHF
>NA|few|TRBJ1-4|14|TRBV5-5
TGTGCCAGCAGCCCCAAGGGTACGGATGAAAAACTGTTTTTT
CASSPKGTDEKLFF
>TRBD1|NA|TRBJ1-1|14|TRBV10-3
TGTGCCATCAGTGAGAGACAGGGGAACACTGAAGCTTTCTTT
CAISERQGNTEAFF
>TRBD1|NA|TRBJ2-5|18|TRBV11-2
TGTGCCAGCAGCTTATACGGGACAGGGTTTTCGAACCAAGAGACCCAGTACTTC
CASSLYGTGFSNQETQYF
>NA|NA|TRBJ1-6|15|TRBV7-2
NA
CASSSSVAARSPLHF
>TRBD1|many|TRBJ2-1|17|TRBV19
TGTGCCAGTAGTATCCTAATGACAGGGGACGGTTCTGCGGAGCAGTTCTTC
CASSILMTGDGSAEQFF
>TRBD2|few|TRBJ2-3|15|TRBV5-1
TGCGCCAGCAGCTTTACCGGGAGGACCACAGATACGCAGTATTTT
CASSFTGRTTDTQYF
>NA|few|TRBJ1-2|14|TRBV29-1
TGCAGCGTTGAAGACGTTCCAGGAAGCTATGGCTACACCTTC
CSVEDVPGSYGYTF
>TRBD2|few|TRBJ2-3|16|TRBV5-1
TGCGCCAGCAGCTCACATAATAGCGGGGCCACAGATACGCAGTATTTT
CASSSHNSGATDTQYF
>TRBD1|NA|TRBJ1-6|16|TRBV3-1
TGTGCCAGCAGCCAAGGCCCAGGGGGCCCAAATTCACCCCTCCACTTT
CASSQGPGGPNSPLHF